These 26 T cell receptor beta chains share one sample of origin, sequenced in a study of T cells after yellow fever vaccination. TCRdb reanalysed the 5' RACE reads using MiXCR and keeps one entry per CDR3 protein. The data show under 350,000 distinct CDR3 sequences, with about 4% seen just once and roughly 25% held by the top ten. This specimen consisted of PBMCs, obtained 5 days after the yellow fever booster vaccination. The receptors were gathered from a man aged 18 to 35 who received the YFV17D yellow fever vaccine.

The chain uses TRBV7-2 and TRBJ1-3, with D hard to call. The germline V gene has CDR1 SGHTA and CDR2 FQGNSA. V shed 1 base and J shed 0 bases, with 10 bases lying between them. The CDR3 has 16 amino acids. The CDR3 region is CASSLVGVGSGNTIYF. The CDR3 DNA follows: TGTGCCAGCAGCTTAGTCGGTGTGGGCTCTGGAAACACCATATATTTT.

This clonotype was seen a few times. V and J are TRBV7-2 and TRBJ1-1; weak D call: TRBD1 (6 bases). Trimming cost V 10 bases and J 4 bases, with 19 bases left between them. This CDR3 has 14 residues. Germline V lookup: CDR1 SGHTA, CDR2 FQGNSA. CDR3 sequence: CAITRGGAGTEAFF. The CDR3, as DNA: TGTGCCATTACCCGGGGGGGCGCGGGCACTGAAGCTTTCTTT.

This clonotype was counted at least ten times. This chain links TRBV5-1 with TRBJ1-1, with D possibly being TRBD1 (5 bases). Germline-derived CDR1 and CDR2 are SGHRS and YFSETQ. V lost 4 bases, J lost 8 bases, and 15 bases lay in between. The CDR3 is 13 residues long. CDR3 DNA: TGCGCCAGCAGCCCGCAGGGAAGCGCGGAAGCTTTCTTT. This translates into CASSPQGSAEAFF. The full variable domain, rest sourced from reference TRBV5-1 and TRBJ1-1, is KAGVTQTPRYLIKTRGQQVTLSCSPISGHRSVSWYQQTPGQGLQFLFEYFSETQRNKGNFPGRFSGRQFSNSRSEMNVSTLELGDSALYLCASSPQGSAEAFFGQGTRLTVV.

The chain carries TRBV18 and TRBJ1-2; a possible D gene is TRBD1 (6 bases). CDR1 is KGHSH and CDR2 is LQKENI in the germline V gene. This CDR3 is 14 amino acids long. V was shortened by 3 bases and J by 5 bases, with 13 bases between the two germline ends. The CDR3 here is CASSPVAGAYGYTF. The CDR3 region has the DNA TGTGCCAGCTCACCCGTGGCGGGGGCGTATGGCTACACCTTC. The complete variable domain, with remaining parts taken from reference TRBV18 and TRBJ1-2, reads NAGVMQNPRHLVRRRGQEARLRCSPMKGHSHVYWYRQLPEEGLKFMVYLQKENIIDESGMPKERFSAEFPKEGPSILRIQQVVRGDSAAYFCASSPVAGAYGYTFGSGTRLTVV.

This chain connects TRBV5-1 to TRBJ1-4, with D perhaps TRBD1 (5 bases). Trimming removed 2 bases at V and 5 bases at J, with 13 bases between. CDR3 length: 15 residues. The V gene's germline CDR1 is SGHRS and CDR2 YFSETQ. The DNA for the CDR3 is TGCGCCAGCAGCTTAACCGGGACTGAGAATGAAAAACTGTTTTTT. It specifies CASSLTGTENEKLFF.

The sample holds many counts of this clonotype. CDR3: CASSYSGRQETQYF. CDR3 coding DNA: TGTGCCAGCAGTTACTCGGGGCGGCAGGAGACCCAGTACTTC. V and J are TRBV6-2 or TRBV6-3 and TRBJ2-5; possibly TRBD1 for D (5 bases). The germline V gene encodes CDR1 MNHEY and CDR2 SVGEGT. The CDR3 length is 14 residues. The germline V and J ends were trimmed by 0 bases and 5 bases, with 10 bases remaining between them.

The genes are TRBV7-2 and TRBJ1-6; a weak D match, TRBD1 (5 bases). The CDR3 runs 16 residues. The germline V and J ends were trimmed by 0 bases and 5 bases, with 11 bases remaining between them. Germline values: CDR1 SGHTA, CDR2 FQGNSA. The CDR3 spells CASSLALGGNNSPLHF. CDR3 nucleotide sequence: TGTGCCAGCAGCTTAGCGTTGGGGGGGAATAATTCACCCCTCCACTTT.

The chain combines TRBV4-3 with TRBJ1-4; 8 bases are shared with TRBD1. The CDR3 spans 15 residues. CDR1 is LGHNA and CDR2 is YSLEER in the germline V gene. Losses at the gene ends were 2 bases for V and 6 bases for J; bases not matched to a gene: 5. Written as DNA, the CDR3 is TGCGCCAGCAGCCAACGCGGGACAGGTGATGAAAAACTGTTTTTT. It is translated as CASSQRGTGDEKLFF.

The CDR3 protein is CASSYHNLRGTGELFF. CDR3 nucleotide sequence: TGTGCCAGCAGTTACCATAACCTGAGGGGCACCGGGGAGCTGTTTTTT. V and J are TRBV6-2 or TRBV6-3 and TRBJ2-2; D might be TRBD1 or TRBD2, each matching 5 bases. CDR3 length equals 16 residues. The germline V gene encodes CDR1 MNHEY and CDR2 SVGEGT. The ends were cut back, 2 bases at V and 4 bases at J, with 14 bases in the middle.

V usage is TRBV7-2 and J usage is TRBJ2-3; no reliable D call. Per the germline V gene, CDR1 is SGHTA and CDR2 is FQGNSA. Deletions cut 3 bases from V and 5 bases from J, with 12 bases between. This CDR3 is built from 14 residues. As DNA, the CDR3 is TGTGCCAGCAGCTTCTTGGCGGTTGGAGATACGCAGTATTTT. This sequence encodes CASSFLAVGDTQYF.

The gene calls are TRBV24-1 and TRBJ2-3, with D uncertain. The length of the CDR3 is 13 residues. The ends were cut back, 2 bases at V and 3 bases at J, with 5 bases in the middle. Germline CDR1 is KGHDR and CDR2 is SFDVKD. The CDR3 loop is CATSDWGTDTQYF. The CDR3 DNA sequence: TGTGCCACCAGTGATTGGGGAACAGATACGCAGTATTTT.

V gene TRBV6-5 combines with J gene TRBJ2-1; 15 bases are a match to TRBD2. The ends lost 2 bases at V and 12 bases at J; junction bases unmatched: 5. Germline values: CDR1 MNHEY, CDR2 SVGAGI. The CDR3 is 15 residues long. The DNA for the CDR3 is TGTGCCAGCAGTTACCGGACTAGCGGGGGGGCGATGCAGTTCTTC. Protein sequence: CASSYRTSGGAMQFF.

This clonotype was recorded a few times. The chain joins TRBV5-1 to TRBJ2-3, with D unclear. Germline CDR1 reads SGHRS; CDR2 reads YFSETQ. V was cut by 4 bases and J by 2 bases, with 8 bases left in between. The CDR3 extends over 13 amino acids. The CDR3 is CASSRDATDTQYF. CDR3 nucleotide sequence: TGCGCCAGCAGCAGGGATGCCACAGATACGCAGTATTTT.

This clonotype was seen at least ten times. The chain couples TRBV7-6 to TRBJ2-5; weak D call: TRBD1 (6 bases). In germline, CDR1 is SGHVS, CDR2 FNYEAQ. This CDR3 spans 13 amino acids. V lost 3 bases, J lost 3 bases, and 8 bases lay in between. The CDR3 coding sequence is TGTGCCAGCAGCTTTTACAGGGAAGAGACCCAGTACTTC. It encodes CASSFYREETQYF. Looking up the rest from reference TRBV7-6 and TRBJ2-5 gives the full variable domain: GAGVSQSPRYKVTKRGQDVALRCDPISGHVSLYWYRQALGQGPEFLTYFNYEAQQDKSGLPNDRFSAERPEGSISTLTIQRTEQRDSAMYRCASSFYREETQYFGPGTRLLVL.

The V call is TRBV6-5, the J call TRBJ1-2; D unclear. V lost 0 bases and J 4 bases, leaving 12 bases between the germline ends. CDR1 MNHEY and CDR2 SVGAGI come from the germline V gene. The CDR3 has 15 amino acids. The CDR3 sequence: CASSYSTAAPYGYTF. In DNA form, the CDR3 reads TGTGCCAGCAGTTACTCGACGGCAGCGCCCTATGGCTACACCTTC.

This clonotype was detected a few times. This chain connects TRBV7-8 to TRBJ2-7, with D possibly being TRBD1 (5 bases). The CDR3 loop spans 15 amino acids. Trimming left V 5 bases short and J 3 bases short, with 17 bases between. Germline V gene data show CDR1 as SGHVS and CDR2 as FQNEAQ. The CDR3 reads CASSPAGIPHYEQYF. In nucleotides, the CDR3 is TGTGCCAGCAGCCCCGCAGGGATACCCCACTACGAGCAGTACTTC.

This clonotype was seen a handful of times. J is TRBJ1-1 and V is TRBV7-9; D not resolved. V was cut by 2 bases and J by 2 bases, with 9 bases left in between. Germline V gives CDR1 SEHNR, CDR2 FQNEAQ (reference sequence). The CDR3 runs to 14 residues. CDR3 in amino acids: CASSLQAGNTEAFF. In DNA, the CDR3 is TGTGCCAGCAGCTTACAAGCAGGAAACACTGAAGCTTTCTTT.

This clonotype was seen repeatedly, ten times or more. This chain uses TRBV5-1 with TRBJ2-6, with 8 bases aligning to TRBD2. This CDR3 comprises 22 residues. In germline, CDR1 is SGHRS, CDR2 YFSETQ. J was trimmed by 1 base and V by 4 bases; bases with no gene match: 22. The DNA for the CDR3 is TGCGCCAGCAGCCCGACCCGGGGGGGCGCGACCCGGAGATGGTCTGGGGCCAACGTCCTGACTTTC. As protein: CASSPTRGGATRRWSGANVLTF. Full variable domain (remainder filled in from reference TRBV5-1 and TRBJ2-6): KAGVTQTPRYLIKTRGQQVTLSCSPISGHRSVSWYQQTPGQGLQFLFEYFSETQRNKGNFPGRFSGRQFSNSRSEMNVSTLELGDSALYLCASSPTRGGATRRWSGANVLTFGAGSRLTVL.

This clonotype occurred a few times. The chain joins TRBV7-2 to TRBJ2-5; D might be TRBD1 (6 bases). Germline V gene data show CDR1 as SGHTA and CDR2 as FQGNSA. CDR3 length: 17 amino acids. The germline V and J ends were trimmed by 4 bases and 4 bases, with 22 bases remaining between them. The CDR3 loop is CASSSWRWGRGGETQYF. The CDR3 DNA is TGTGCCAGCAGCTCCTGGCGGTGGGGCAGGGGTGGAGAGACCCAGTACTTC.

In its sample, this clonotype was seen a few times. The chain has TRBV11-2 and TRBJ2-1, with TRBD1 as a possible D gene (5 bases). This CDR3 has 14 amino acids. V dropped 3 bases and J dropped 10 bases, with 16 bases sitting between them. Germline-derived CDR1 and CDR2 are SGHAT and FQNNGV. CDR3 DNA sequence: TGTGCCAGCAGCTTCGGATCCCAGGGAAGGGAGCAGTTCTTC. Its translation: CASSFGSQGREQFF.

This clonotype was seen a handful of times. The chain recombines TRBV24-1 with TRBJ2-5; possibly TRBD1 or TRBD2 for D (7 bases each). The V and J ends lost 2 bases and 2 bases respectively, with 14 bases between them. The V gene's germline CDR1 is KGHDR and CDR2 SFDVKD. This CDR3 region has 16 residues. The CDR3 DNA reads as TGTGCCACCAGTGATTCGGTCAGGGGGGGTCAAGAGACCCAGTACTTC. As protein: CATSDSVRGGQETQYF.

This clonotype was counted many times. The rearrangement uses TRBV6-5 and TRBJ2-2; D call uncertain. V lost 5 bases, J lost 3 bases, and 10 bases lay in between. The CDR3 sequence is 14 residues long. Germline-derived CDR1 and CDR2 are MNHEY and SVGAGI. The CDR3 loop is CASSKTTYTGELFF. CDR3 bases: TGTGCCAGCAGTAAAACAACTTACACCGGGGAGCTGTTTTTT.

This chain joins TRBV7-2 and TRBJ2-7, with D perhaps TRBD1 or TRBD2 (5 bases each). Germline-derived CDR1 and CDR2 are SGHTA and FQGNSA. This CDR3 contains 15 residues. Trimming took off 3 bases at V and 3 bases at J, with 15 bases between the two ends. CDR3 bases: TGTGCCAGCAGCTTTGGCTGGCAGGGAGTCTACGAGCAGTACTTC. Protein product: CASSFGWQGVYEQYF.

The chain is built from TRBV12-3 or TRBV12-4 and TRBJ1-1; tentatively, D is TRBD1 (5 bases). Trimming removed 6 bases at V and 0 bases at J, with 14 bases between. There are 15 residues in the CDR3. The CDR3 sequence: CASSPQDRLNTEAFF. The CDR3 DNA is TGTGCCAGCAGCCCCCAAGACAGATTGAACACTGAAGCTTTCTTT.

This clonotype showed up just a few times. The rearrangement uses TRBV10-3 and TRBJ1-2; 8 nucleotides agree with TRBD1. Germline CDR1 ENHRY, CDR2 SYGVKD. CDR3 length: 15 amino acids. Germline trimming cut 5 bases from V and 8 bases from J; bases unmatched to any gene: 13. The CDR3 sequence is CAISQTPDRAGGYTF. The CDR3 region has the DNA TGTGCCATCAGTCAGACGCCGGACAGGGCGGGCGGCTACACCTTC.

This clonotype showed up many times. CDR3 sequence: CASSSPAGGTNTEAFF. CDR3 nucleotide sequence: TGTGCCAGCAGCTCCCCCGCCGGGGGAACGAACACTGAAGCTTTCTTT. The chain carries TRBV21-1 and TRBJ1-1; the DNA was not compared with TRBD1, the D call given in the table. TRBV21-1 is marked as a pseudogene. CDR3 size: 16 residues.